This T cell receptor beta chain originates from a study of vaccination and CD4 T cells after COVID-19 (dated by TCRdb to between 2022 and 2023). For the wider study: Convalescent patients had a positive SARS-CoV-2 result on nasal swab PCR, and of these patients, several had mild disease and one had severe disease. In the convalescent cohort there were six males and four females, among whom were two Hispanic individuals, seven Caucasians, two Asians and one multiracial person. Participants received two doses of either the Pfizer-BioNTech BNT162b2 vaccine (n=8) or the Moderna mRNA-1273 vaccine (n=2). Post-COVID blood samples were collected from convalescent patients a median of around 100 days after diagnosis, with a range of about 35 to 170 days. The time from the second vaccine dose to post-vaccine blood sampling had a median of around 72 days and ranged from roughly 13 to 241 days. The cultures were stimulated with overlapping spike peptide pools from SARS-CoV-2 and from the common cold coronaviruses HCoV-NL63, HCoV-OC43 and HCoV-229E. Control cultures received a CEFX viral epitope pool as the positive control, an HIV-1 Nef peptide pool as the negative control, or no peptide. In around nine COVID-19 convalescent patients and a handful of infection-naive healthy vaccine recipients, the spike-specific CD4+ TCR repertoire before mRNA vaccination was compared with the repertoire after mRNA vaccination. What the work shows at the level of the full study, not this receptor alone: Among the post-vaccine SARS-CoV-2-reactive clones in convalescent patients, a median about 87% showed up only after vaccination, which suggests vaccine-specific priming. The study included relatively few convalescent patients and did not analyze early timepoints after natural infection. The median count of SARS-CoV-2-reactive clonotypes went up from 20 to 25 after infection to a few dozen after vaccination, although the change was not significant. Of the vaccine-specific clones in convalescent patients, 304 of 307, or nearly all, reacted only to SARS-CoV-2 spike and did not cross-react with common cold coronaviruses.

The receptor library was made with PCR. At the Johns Hopkins FTIC core, DNA from the cultured CD4+ T cells underwent TCR sequencing with the Oncomine TCR Beta short-read assay. Genomic DNA was extracted from the cultured CD4+ T cells with the QIAamp micro DNA kit. Oncomine TCR Beta libraries from cultured CD4+ T cells were pooled with unique dual indexes and sequenced on an Illumina iSeq 100. The paper's data handling went like this. Non-productive sequences were removed, and CDR3s not starting with C, not ending with F or W, or shorter than 7 amino acids were discarded. Antigen-specific clonotypes were identified using the MANAFEST web application through comparison of peptide-stimulated wells with reference and other culture wells. Positive clones required FDR below 0.05, an odds ratio above 5, and productive frequency above 0.1% in at least two of three replicate wells. Cross-reactive clonotypes were defined as significantly expanded in both SARS-CoV-2 spike wells and at least one common cold coronavirus spike condition. CDR3 homology was assessed with Levenshtein distances (stringdist) and unrooted phylogenetic trees (ape) in R version 3.6.1. Using fastp at Q25 and MiXCR, TCRdb reprocessed the public reads and kept productive beta chains. For every CDR3 protein sequence, its rows merge into one entry that carries the most common genes and DNA. Clone size and V and J calls follow TCRdb, not the original study. This sample has thousands of distinct CDR3 sequences in its table, and almost 50% of those were observed once. The ten largest clones add up to around 8% of the sample.

This specimen's treatment or condition label, per the study, means: roughly 10-day PBMC culture with coronavirus spike peptide pools or control peptides (ViraFEST assay). The ViraFEST assay was used in the study, in which antigen-specific T cells were expanded with peptide pools and expanded clonotypes were subsequently identified by TCR sequencing. Positive SARS-CoV-2 PCR tests in the convalescent patients dated from March to December 2020, before Alpha, Beta and Delta variants emerged in the United States. Each well held around 2 million PBMCs cultured with approximately 10 ug/ml peptide pools in IMDM containing roughly 4.7% human AB serum and 9 to 10 IU/ml IL-2. On days 3 and 7, half of the culture medium was replaced with fresh IL-2-containing medium. CD4+ T cells were isolated after around ten days of culture through negative selection using the EasySep CD4+ T cell isolation kit. Ficoll-Paque Plus gradient centrifugation was used to isolate PBMCs from whole blood, and the isolated PBMCs were then either used fresh or cryopreserved at -140C. Culture conditions were generally each tested in triplicate wells.

A note on this clonotype: No cognate antigen has been identified for it. Base qualities are not recorded, but no much larger clone differs from it by a single base.

From the germline V gene, CDR1 is KGHDR and CDR2 is SFDVKD. The CDR3 contains 16 residues, cysteine and phenylalanine counted. The CDR3 DNA has 48 bases and is translated from base 1. For this chain, trimming is 4 bases at the V end and 4 bases at the J end, and the number of junction bases without a gene match is 7. The rearranged chain carries TRBV24-1 and TRBJ1-5, with 9 bases aligning to TRBD1. The clonotype comes from a human donor who had recovered from COVID-19. Sequencing input: CD4+ T cells from blood, cultured in vitro. The DNA is TGTGCCACCAGTGACCGGACAGGGGCGGGAAATCAGCCCCAGCATTTT. Its amino acids are CATSDRTGAGNQPQHF.